This TCR beta chain was observed in a study of vaccination effects on CD4 cells after COVID-19. CDR3 length: 17 residues. Antigen-specific CD4+ T cell clonotypes were called by their expansion after viral peptide-pool culture in ViraFEST. Culture proceeded for nine to eleven days, and CD4+ T cells were then isolated. Participants each got two BNT162b2 or mRNA-1273 vaccine doses. Details on this clone: Its antigen remains unidentified.

Assay used: immunoSEQ multiplex PCR; TCRdb lists only in-frame clones, some missing. This sample has 80,000 to 95,000 clones, with 60% to 80% found just once. Study results and caveats: Clones from infection and from vaccination both contracted markedly late after vaccination.

V and J are TRBV21-1 and TRBJ2-4; no check of the table's D call, TRBD2, against the DNA was made. TRBV21-1 is a pseudogene. The receptor's source is a human donor who received a COVID-19 vaccine. The input for sequencing was CD4+ T cells from PBMCs cultured with HCoV-OC43 spike peptides, taken after COVID-19 vaccination. Indicated subset: HCoV-OC43 spike overlapping peptide pool stimulation. The CDR3 region is CASSRRAGWEQTNIQYF. As DNA, the CDR3 is TGTGCCAGCAGCAGAAGGGCGGGGTGGGAGCAAACAAACATTCAGTACTTC.